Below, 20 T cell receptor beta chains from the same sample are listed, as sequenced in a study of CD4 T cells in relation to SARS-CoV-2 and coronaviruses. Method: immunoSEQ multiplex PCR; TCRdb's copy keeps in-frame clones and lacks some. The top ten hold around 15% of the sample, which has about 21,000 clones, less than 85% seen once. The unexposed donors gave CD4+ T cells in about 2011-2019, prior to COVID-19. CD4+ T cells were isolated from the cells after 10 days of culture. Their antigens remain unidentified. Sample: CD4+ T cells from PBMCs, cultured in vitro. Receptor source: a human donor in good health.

CDR3 DNA: TGTGCCACCAGTGAGGACAGGGTAACCGGGGAGCTGTTTTTT. It translates to CATSEDRVTGELFF. The chain combines TRBV24-1 with TRBJ2-2; 8 nucleotides align to TRBD1. The CDR3 runs 14 residues. CDR1 KGHDR and CDR2 SFDVKD come from the germline V gene. V shed 4 bases, J shed 5 bases, and the junction held 2 bases outside the gene matches.

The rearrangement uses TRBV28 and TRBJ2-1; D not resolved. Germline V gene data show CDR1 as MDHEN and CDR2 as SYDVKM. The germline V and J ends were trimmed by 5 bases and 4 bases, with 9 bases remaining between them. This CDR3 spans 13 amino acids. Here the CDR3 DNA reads TGTGCCAGCAGTCTAGGCTTTTACAATGAGCAGTTCTTC. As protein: CASSLGFYNEQFF.

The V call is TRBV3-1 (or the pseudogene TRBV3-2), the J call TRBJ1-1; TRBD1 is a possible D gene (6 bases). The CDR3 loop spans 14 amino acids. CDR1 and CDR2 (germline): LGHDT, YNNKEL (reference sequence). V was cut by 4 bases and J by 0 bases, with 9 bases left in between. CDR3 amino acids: CASSRRGLNTEAFF. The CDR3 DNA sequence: TGTGCCAGCAGCCGCAGGGGATTGAACACTGAAGCTTTCTTT.

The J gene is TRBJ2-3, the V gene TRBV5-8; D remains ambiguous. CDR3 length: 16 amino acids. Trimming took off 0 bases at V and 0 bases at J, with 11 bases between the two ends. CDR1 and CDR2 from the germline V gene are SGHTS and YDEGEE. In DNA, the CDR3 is TGTGCCAGCAGCTTGGCGGCCCACCCCAGCACAGATACGCAGTATTTT. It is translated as CASSLAAHPSTDTQYF.

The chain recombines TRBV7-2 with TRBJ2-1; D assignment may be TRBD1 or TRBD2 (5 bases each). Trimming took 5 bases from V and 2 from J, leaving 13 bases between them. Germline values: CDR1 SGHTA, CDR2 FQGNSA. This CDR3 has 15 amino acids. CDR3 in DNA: TGTGCCAGCAGCATATTGGGGGAGCCCTACAATGAGCAGTTCTTC. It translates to CASSILGEPYNEQFF.

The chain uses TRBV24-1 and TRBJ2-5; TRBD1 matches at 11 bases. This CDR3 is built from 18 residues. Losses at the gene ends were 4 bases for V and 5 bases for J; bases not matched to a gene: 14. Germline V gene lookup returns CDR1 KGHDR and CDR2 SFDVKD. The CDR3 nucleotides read TGTGCCACCAGTGACCGAGGGATGGACAGGGGGCGGCGTGAGACCCAGTACTTC. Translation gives CATSDRGMDRGRRETQYF.

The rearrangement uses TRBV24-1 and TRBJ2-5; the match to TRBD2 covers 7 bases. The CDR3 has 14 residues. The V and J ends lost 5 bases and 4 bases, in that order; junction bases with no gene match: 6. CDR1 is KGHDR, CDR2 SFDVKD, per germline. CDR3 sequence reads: CATSAAGVGETQYF. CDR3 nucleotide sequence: TGTGCCACCAGTGCGGCGGGGGTGGGAGAGACCCAGTACTTC.

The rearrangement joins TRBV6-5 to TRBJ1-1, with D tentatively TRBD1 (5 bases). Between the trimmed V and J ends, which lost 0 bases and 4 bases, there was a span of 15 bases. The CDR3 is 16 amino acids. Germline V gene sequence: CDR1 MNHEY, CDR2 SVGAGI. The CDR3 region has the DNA TGTGCCAGCAGTTACTCGGCAGGAGGGGCCGGCACTGAAGCTTTCTTT. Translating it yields CASSYSAGGAGTEAFF.

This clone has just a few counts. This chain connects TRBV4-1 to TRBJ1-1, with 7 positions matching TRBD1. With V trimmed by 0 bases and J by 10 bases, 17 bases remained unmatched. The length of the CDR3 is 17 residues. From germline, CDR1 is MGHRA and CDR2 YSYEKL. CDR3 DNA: TGCGCCAGCAGCCAAGAATGGGGGACAGTGGGGGGCTTGAGAGCTTTCTTT. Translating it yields CASSQEWGTVGGLRAFF.

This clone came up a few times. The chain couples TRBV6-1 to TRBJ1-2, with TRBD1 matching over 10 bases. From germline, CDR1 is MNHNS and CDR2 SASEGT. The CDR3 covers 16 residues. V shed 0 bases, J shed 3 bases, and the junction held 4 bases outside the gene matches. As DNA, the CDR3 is TGTGCCAGCAGTGAAGCAGACAGGGGGCTCTACTATGGCTACACCTTC. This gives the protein CASSEADRGLYYGYTF.

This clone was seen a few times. CDR3 sequence: CASSRAGTQSYGYTF. The CDR3 region has the DNA TGTGCCAGCAGTCGGGCCGGGACTCAGAGTTATGGCTACACCTTC. The chain carries TRBV28 and TRBJ1-2; perhaps TRBD1 as D (5 bases). CDR3 length: 15 residues. Germline V CDR1 and CDR2: MDHEN, SYDVKM. Trimming removed 5 bases from V and 5 bases from J, with 18 bases in between.

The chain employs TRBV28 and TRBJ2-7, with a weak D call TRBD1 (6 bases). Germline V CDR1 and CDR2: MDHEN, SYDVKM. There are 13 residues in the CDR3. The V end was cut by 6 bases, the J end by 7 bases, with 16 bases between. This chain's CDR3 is CASRGHGMGEQYF. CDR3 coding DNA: TGTGCCAGCAGGGGACATGGCATGGGGGAGCAGTACTTC.

CDR3 in DNA: TGTGCCAGCAGCCGGACAGGGTATGAAAAACTGTTTTTT. This sequence encodes CASSRTGYEKLFF. The rearrangement joins TRBV7-8 to TRBJ1-4; 8 bases fit TRBD1. CDR3 length equals 13 residues. V lost 5 bases and J lost 6; bases outside the gene matches: 2. The germline V gene has CDR1 SGHVS and CDR2 FQNEAQ. The full variable domain, its missing parts supplied by reference TRBV7-8 and TRBJ1-4, is GAGVSQSPRYKVAKRGQDVALRCDPISGHVSLFWYQQALGQGPEFLTYFQNEAQLDKSGLPSDRFFAERPEGSVSTLKIQRTQQEDSAVYLCASSRTGYEKLFFGSGTQLSVL.

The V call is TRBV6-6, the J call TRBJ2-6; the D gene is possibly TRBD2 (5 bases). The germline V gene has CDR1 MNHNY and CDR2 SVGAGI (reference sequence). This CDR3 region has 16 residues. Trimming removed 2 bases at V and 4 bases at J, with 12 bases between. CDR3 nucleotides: TGTGCCAGCAGTTACCCGAGGGTATCAGGGGCCAACGTCCTGACTTTC. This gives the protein CASSYPRVSGANVLTF.

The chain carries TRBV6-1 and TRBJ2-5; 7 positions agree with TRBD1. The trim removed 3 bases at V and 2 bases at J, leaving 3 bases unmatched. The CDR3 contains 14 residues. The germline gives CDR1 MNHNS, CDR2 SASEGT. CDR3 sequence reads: CASSDETGQETQYF. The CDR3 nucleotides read TGTGCCAGCAGTGACGAGACAGGGCAAGAGACCCAGTACTTC.

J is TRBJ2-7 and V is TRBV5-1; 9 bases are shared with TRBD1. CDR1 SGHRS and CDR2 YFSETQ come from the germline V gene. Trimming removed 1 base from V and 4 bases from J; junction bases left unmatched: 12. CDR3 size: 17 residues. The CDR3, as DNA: TGCGCCAGCAGCTTGCTAAGGACCGGGACAGGGCCATACGAGCAGTACTTC. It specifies CASSLLRTGTGPYEQYF.

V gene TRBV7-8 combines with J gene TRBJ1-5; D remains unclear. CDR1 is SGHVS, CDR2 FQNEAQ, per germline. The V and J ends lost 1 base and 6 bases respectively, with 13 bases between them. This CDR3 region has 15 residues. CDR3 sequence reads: CASSLVLGMGQPQHF. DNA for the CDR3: TGTGCCAGCAGCTTAGTGTTGGGGATGGGTCAGCCCCAGCATTTT.

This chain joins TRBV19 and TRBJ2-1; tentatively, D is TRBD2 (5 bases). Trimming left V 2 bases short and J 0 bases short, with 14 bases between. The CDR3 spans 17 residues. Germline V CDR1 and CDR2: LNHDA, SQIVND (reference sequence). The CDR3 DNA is TGTGCCAGTAGTATATCGAACATGGCGGGCTCCTACAATGAGCAGTTCTTC. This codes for CASSISNMAGSYNEQFF.

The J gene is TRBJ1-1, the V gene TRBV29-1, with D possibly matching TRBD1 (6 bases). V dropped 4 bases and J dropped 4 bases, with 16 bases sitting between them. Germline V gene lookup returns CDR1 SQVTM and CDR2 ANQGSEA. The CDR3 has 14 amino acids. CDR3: CSVGGQGPGTEAFF. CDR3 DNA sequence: TGCAGCGTTGGAGGCCAGGGGCCAGGCACTGAAGCTTTCTTT.

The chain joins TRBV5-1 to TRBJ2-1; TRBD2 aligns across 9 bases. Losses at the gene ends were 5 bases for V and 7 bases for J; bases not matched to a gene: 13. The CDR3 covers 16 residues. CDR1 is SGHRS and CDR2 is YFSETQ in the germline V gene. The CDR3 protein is CASRSIGLAGWNEQFF. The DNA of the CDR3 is TGCGCCAGCAGATCAATTGGTCTAGCGGGATGGAATGAGCAGTTCTTC.